This T cell receptor (beta chain) was obtained from a study of blood T cells in healthy people across ages (dated by TCRdb to between 2015 and 2017). Describing the broader study: In model experiments, template switching captured about one uniquely barcoded TCR beta cDNA molecule for every two T cells. The donors were split into four age groups: young (average about 15 years), middle-aged (roughly 40), aged (more than 60) and long-lived (approximately 80). Using deep sequencing normalized with unique cDNA molecular identifiers, the study measured how TCR beta repertoire diversity changes with age. To avoid experimental bias, donors of different ages were distributed randomly across sequencing lanes. Two additional independent replicas of 1 million unique cDNA reads from the same blood draw were analyzed for two donors (one aged 18 to 29 and one aged 80 or older).

The donors were roughly 38 Caucasian individuals from Russia, aged 6 to 90 years, who were systemically healthy. Around 10 milliliters of peripheral blood were collected from each donor into EDTA-treated Vacutainer tubes. Ficoll-Paque density-gradient centrifugation was used to isolate PBMCs, with at least 7 million per sample. Trizol reagent was used to extract total RNA from PBMCs, with at least 5.5 micrograms per sample. For every donor, flow cytometry on a PBMC aliquot measured the percentage of naive CD45RAhigh/CD27high T cells. From the cysteine through the phenylalanine, the CDR3 covers 17 amino acids. Just the 51-base CDR3 DNA is kept, in frame starting at base 1. Based on the germline V gene (reference sequence), the CDR1 and CDR2 sequences are PRHDT and FYEKMQ. V was cut back by 3 bases and J by 1 base, leaving a gap of 16 bases between them. Paper-wide results and their limitations: As age increased, observed TCR beta diversity per million T cells dropped in a roughly linear way, and a significant reduction was already evident by age about 40. Compared with the aged group, the long-lived group had more naive CD4+ T cells, fewer expanded clones and increased TCR diversity, suggesting age selection. Estimates of total diversity based on one million sequenced T cells were considered lower bounds and underestimates. Because profiling used bulk unsorted PBMCs, naive and antigen-experienced compartments could not be compared conclusively. The percentage of naive T cells measured by flow cytometry correlated strongly with observed TCR beta diversity. The CMV infection status of donors was not known, potentially confounding age-related changes in expanded clonotypes.

Comment on this clonotype: The specificity of this receptor is unknown. No clone much larger than this one lies a single base away; base qualities are absent.

The method was 5' RACE. Instrument used: Illumina HiSeq 2500. A second PCR of roughly 6 to 11 cycles was run with a J-beta primer mix and a sample-barcoded 5' primer. A template-switch 5' adaptor carrying 12 random nucleotides introduced a unique molecular identifier onto each TCR beta cDNA molecule. Each sample yielded at least 3 million CDR3-containing paired-end reads. First-strand cDNA was synthesized from all RNA with the Mint cDNA synthesis kit, primed by a TRBC-specific oligonucleotide. Following uracil-DNA glycosylase treatment, all cDNA underwent a first 18-cycle PCR with the universal primers M1SS and BC2_uni_R. In the paper's pipeline: Each sample was normalized by randomly selecting 1 million high-quality reads, each carrying a distinct molecular identifier. Instead of being binned into consensus sequences, reads that shared molecular identifiers were thrown out. MiTCR, with a Q25 quality threshold and the strictest error-elimination algorithm, was used for CDR3 identification, clonotype clustering and error correction. A nonparametric unseen species model using Euler transformation provided a lower-bound estimate of total TCR beta diversity. Using fastp trimming at Q25 and MiXCR clonotype assembly, TCRdb reanalyzed the public sequencing data and kept in-frame beta chains. CDR3 protein duplicates are merged, each entry listing the most common genes and DNA. V and J calls and clone size were set by TCRdb, not the authors. This sample gives 1.4 million or so distinct CDR3 sequences in total; 42% of them show up just once. The top ten constitute more than 4% of the sample.

The sequence links TRBV13 to TRBJ1-5; the D gene assignment is ambiguous. This clonotype was obtained from a young woman in good health. Sequenced input: blood. The DNA reads TGTGCCAGCAGCTTCAGAGGGATATTCGTGAGCAATCAGCCCCAGCATTTT. This translates into CASSFRGIFVSNQPQHF.